The clone carrying this TCR beta chain was picked up many times. The target antigen is unknown. RNA transcripts were the template for amplifying TCR beta CDR3 regions. Primed by the HTBI set, a first-round RT-PCR was run on the TCR CDR3. TCRdb passed the multiplex PCR reads through MiXCR, listing each CDR3 protein once. There are approximately 520,000 distinct CDR3 sequences in the sample; around 22% occur only once, and 11% lies in the top ten. CDR1 and CDR2 (germline): GTSNPN, SVGIG (reference sequence). The V gene lost 0 bases and the J gene lost 5 bases, with 13 bases spanning the gap. The CDR3 consists of 15 residues. Pregnant or lactating patients were excluded, as were those with uncontrolled infection or other autoimmune disease. PBMCs came from 9 to 10 ml fresh peripheral blood. These data come from a study of T cells in Graves' hyperthyroidism and ophthalmopathy. Overall study findings and caveats: A model of 13 V-J pairs discriminated ophthalmopathy from stable hyperthyroidism. The model identified upcoming ophthalmopathy a median approximately six months ahead of onset.

The chain combines TRBV30 with TRBJ2-2; D ambiguous. This TCR was recovered from a woman aged 30 to 39 with Graves' ophthalmopathy. Sequencing was carried out using blood. The CDR3 region is CAWSVKAHWTGELFF. The CDR3 DNA reads as TGTGCCTGGAGTGTAAAGGCCCATTGGACCGGGGAGCTGTTTTTT.